This passage covers 27 T cell receptor beta chains from one sample sequenced in a study of regulatory T cells in long-lasting Graves disease. Time point noted: newly diagnosed GD, antithyroid drugs for less than 3 months. PBMCs provided the RNA from which the TCR library was made. iRepertoire HTBI primers and Arm-PCR of CDR3 regions built TCR beta libraries. TCRdb re-derived calls from the multiplex PCR reads in MiXCR, one entry per CDR3 protein. The sample holds about 310,000 distinct CDR3 sequences; 18% are singletons and the top ten take around 36%. The sequencing here drew on peripheral blood mononuclear cells (PBMCs), taken at new diagnosis, from a patient treated with antithyroid drugs. The receptors shown here come from a female donor with Graves disease.

The chain employs TRBV5-1 and TRBJ1-1; weak D call: TRBD1 (6 bases). The germline CDR1 and CDR2 sequences are SGHRS and YFSETQ. This CDR3 has 14 residues. Trimming took 2 bases from V and 5 from J, leaving 13 bases between them. The CDR3 DNA reads as TGCGCCAGCAGCTTAACAGGGACTGGGACTGAAGCTTTCTTT. It is translated as CASSLTGTGTEAFF. The variable domain in full, completed from reference TRBV5-1 and TRBJ1-1, reads KAGVTQTPRYLIKTRGQQVTLSCSPISGHRSVSWYQQTPGQGLQFLFEYFSETQRNKGNFPGRFSGRQFSNSRSEMNVSTLELGDSALYLCASSLTGTGTEAFFGQGTRLTVV.

In its sample, this clonotype was seen many times. The chain recombines TRBV7-8 with TRBJ2-7; D uncertain. CDR3 length equals 15 residues. V was clipped by 5 bases and J by 0 bases, with 14 bases between them. Germline CDR1 is SGHVS and CDR2 is FQNEAQ. The CDR3 DNA is TGTGCCAGCAGCCCGGACGGACCTTTCTCCTACGAGCAGTACTTC. It codes for CASSPDGPFSYEQYF.

Points on this clonotype: This likely traces to a read error, being one base from a far larger clone. DNA for the CDR3: TGTGCCAGCAGTTCTAGCGGCGAGCCTACAGGGCGGTTCTTC. This translates into CASSSSGEPTGRFF. The chain is built from TRBV6-9 and TRBJ2-1; a weak D match, TRBD2 (7 bases). With 4 bases removed from V and 15 bases from J, the gap between germline ends came to 22 bases. Germline loops: CDR1 MNHGY, CDR2 SVAAGI. The CDR3 totals 14 residues.

This clonotype was seen ten or more times. J is TRBJ2-7 and V is TRBV11-3; 9 bases are shared with TRBD1. CDR1 and CDR2 (germline): SGHNT, YENEEA. The length of the CDR3 is 15 residues. With 6 bases clipped from V and 3 bases from J, the junction kept 9 bases outside the gene matches. Written as DNA, the CDR3 is TGTGCCAGCAGTCCTGATGCGGGACAGGGCTACGAGCAGTACTTC. This translates into CASSPDAGQGYEQYF.

The sample holds many counts of this clonotype. The chain combines TRBV20-1 with TRBJ2-5; 9 nucleotides line up with TRBD1. Trimming cost V 6 bases and J 5 bases; bases outside gene matches: 10. The CDR3 is 14 residues long. Per the germline V gene, CDR1 is DFQATT and CDR2 is SNEGSKA (reference sequence). CDR3 protein: CSASTMGQGETQYF. CDR3 DNA sequence: TGCAGTGCCTCAACCATGGGACAGGGTGAGACCCAGTACTTC.

This clonotype has ten or more counts. V is TRBV28 and J is TRBJ2-3; TRBD1 aligns across 8 bases. The CDR3 loop spans 16 amino acids. The V gene end was trimmed by 5 bases and the J gene end by 3 bases; junction bases not matched to a gene: 10. The germline V gene encodes CDR1 MDHEN and CDR2 SYDVKM. The CDR3 is CASSPPRTGRTDTQYF. In DNA, the CDR3 is TGTGCCAGCAGTCCTCCTCGGACAGGGCGTACAGATACGCAGTATTTT.

This clonotype was recorded at least ten times. The chain carries TRBV12-3 or TRBV12-4 and TRBJ1-1; D may be TRBD1 (5 bases). V was trimmed by 6 bases and J by 4 bases, leaving 12 bases between them. This CDR3 comprises 13 residues. The CDR3, as DNA: TGTGCCAGCAGAAAGATGGGGGGCACTGAAGCTTTCTTT. This codes for CASRKMGGTEAFF.

This clonotype has ten or more counts. The chain couples TRBV28 to TRBJ1-5; a possible D gene is TRBD1 (6 bases). Germline V gives CDR1 MDHEN, CDR2 SYDVKM. Trimming cost V 5 bases and J 5 bases, with 10 bases left between them. The CDR3 runs to 13 residues. The CDR3 region is CASSRQDHQPQHF. The CDR3 coding sequence is TGTGCCAGCAGTAGACAGGATCATCAGCCCCAGCATTTT.

This clonotype was observed at least ten times. The chain recombines TRBV11-2 with TRBJ2-7, with a possible D match to TRBD2 (6 bases). The CDR3 has 13 residues. The germline V gene encodes CDR1 SGHAT and CDR2 FQNNGV. V was cut by 4 bases and J by 4 bases, with 11 bases left in between. The CDR3 region has the DNA TGTGCCAGCAGCTCAGAGGGACTTTACGAGCAGTACTTC. Encoded protein: CASSSEGLYEQYF. Looking up the rest from reference TRBV11-2 and TRBJ2-7 gives the full variable domain: EAGVAQSPRYKIIEKRQSVAFWCNPISGHATLYWYQQILGQGPKLLIQFQNNGVVDDSQLPKDRFSAERLKGVDSTLKIQPAKLEDSAVYLCASSSEGLYEQYFGPGTRLTVT.

This clonotype was seen at least ten times. The chain has TRBV5-4 and TRBJ2-1, with TRBD2 matching 7 bases. The CDR3 loop spans 15 amino acids. V lost 3 bases, J lost 7 bases, and 10 bases stayed unmatched. Germline loops: CDR1 SGHNT, CDR2 YYREEE (reference sequence). CDR3 coding DNA: TGTGCCAGCAGCTCCGGGAGCGGGACGGGTAATGAGCAGTTCTTC. This codes for CASSSGSGTGNEQFF.

This clonotype was seen ten or more times. DNA for the CDR3: TGTGCCAGCAGTGGGACTAGCGGGAGTGCAGATACGCAGTATTTT. Its translation: CASSGTSGSADTQYF. This rearrangement joins TRBV2 to TRBJ2-3; TRBD2 matches 13 bases. Germline loops: CDR1 SNHLY, CDR2 FYNNEI. V lost 4 bases, J lost 4 bases, and 2 bases stayed unmatched. The CDR3 is 15 amino acids.

This clonotype was observed a handful of times. The V gene is TRBV20-1, the J gene TRBJ2-2; the match to TRBD2 covers 9 bases. Germline CDR1 reads DFQATT; CDR2 reads SNEGSKA (reference sequence). The CDR3 extends over 16 amino acids. J gave up 5 bases and V 5 bases, and 12 bases lay outside the gene matches. The CDR3 region is CSAVLGGRAGTGELFF. The CDR3 nucleotides read TGCAGTGCTGTTCTAGGCGGGAGGGCCGGAACCGGGGAGCTGTTTTTT.

Many counts were recorded for this clonotype. The V call is TRBV27, the J call TRBJ2-3; 11 nucleotides line up with TRBD2. Germline values: CDR1 MNHEY, CDR2 SMNVEV (reference sequence). The CDR3 covers 22 residues. Unmatched junction bases numbered 23, after V lost 5 bases and J lost 1 base. The DNA for the CDR3 is TGTGCCAGCAGTCCCCTGACTAGCGGGAATGGAGTCGGGGTAGGGGGCACAGATACGCAGTATTTT. Translation gives CASSPLTSGNGVGVGGTDTQYF.

The chain uses TRBV15 and TRBJ1-5; D gene ambiguous. CDR3 length: 14 residues. Trimming removed 1 base from V and 5 bases from J, with 9 bases in between. The germline V gene has CDR1 LNHNV and CDR2 YYDKDF (reference sequence). The CDR3 DNA sequence: TGTGCCACCAGCAGAGTCCCAGTTGATCAGCCCCAGCATTTT. Protein sequence: CATSRVPVDQPQHF.

The gene calls are TRBV7-9 and TRBJ1-1, with D perhaps matching TRBD1 (6 bases). The germline V gene has CDR1 SEHNR and CDR2 FQNEAQ (reference sequence). The CDR3 runs 14 residues. With 1 base removed from V and 3 bases from J, the gap between germline ends came to 9 bases. The CDR3 DNA reads as TGTGCCAGCAGCTTAGTTGGGGGCTACACTGAAGCTTTCTTT. Translating it yields CASSLVGGYTEAFF.

In regard to this clonotype: This may be a read error: a much more frequent sequence differs by one nucleotide. The conserved phenylalanine or tryptophan normally closing the CDR3 is absent here, so this likely arose from a read error. J is TRBJ2-1 and V is TRBV2; TRBD1 aligns across 11 bases. This CDR3 spans 19 amino acids. The V gene end was trimmed by 6 bases and the J gene end by 3 bases; junction bases not matched to a gene: 16. The germline CDR1 and CDR2 sequences are SNHLY and FYNNEI. The CDR3 DNA is TGTGCCAGCAGCCAAGATCTCCCGACGGGACAGGGGGTCTACAATGAGCAGTTCTAC. Its protein product is CASSQDLPTGQGVYNEQFY.

This clonotype was seen at least ten times. J is TRBJ2-7 and V is TRBV30; 8 bases match TRBD2. Germline V gene sequence: CDR1 GTSNPN, CDR2 SVGIG (reference sequence). V shed 7 bases and J 6 bases; nucleotides not matched to a gene: 8. CDR3 length: 12 amino acids. The CDR3 DNA is TGTGCCTTGAAAGCGGGAGTTCGCGAGCAGTACTTC. Translating gives CALKAGVREQYF.

The chain couples TRBV29-1 to TRBJ2-7; no definite D call. Germline-derived CDR1 and CDR2 are SQVTM and ANQGSEA. Trimming left V 8 bases short and J 5 bases short, with 22 bases between. The CDR3 runs to 14 residues. The CDR3 sequence: CSFGPMGSEDEQYF. CDR3 sequence (DNA): TGCAGCTTTGGCCCTATGGGCTCTGAGGACGAGCAGTACTTC.

The chain couples TRBV12-3 or TRBV12-4 to TRBJ2-7; 10 nucleotides match TRBD2. There are 16 residues in the CDR3. The J segment lost 0 bases and the V segment lost 10 bases, leaving 12 bases of the junction unmatched. The CDR3 DNA reads as TGTGCCACAGCCCCTAGCGGGAGACAGCCCTCCTACGAGCAGTACTTC. Amino acids: CATAPSGRQPSYEQYF.

This clonotype was counted many times. V gene TRBV6-5 combines with J gene TRBJ2-7; no clear D gene. This CDR3 contains 12 residues. V was cut by 3 bases and J by 2 bases, with 5 bases left in between. Germline assignment: CDR1 MNHEY and CDR2 SVGAGI. The CDR3 sequence: CASSYSTYEQYF. CDR3 in DNA: TGTGCCAGCAGTTATAGCACCTACGAGCAGTACTTC.

This clonotype was found many times. J is TRBJ2-1 and V is TRBV9; TRBD2 agrees at 11 bases. The V segment lost 3 bases and the J segment 0 bases; nucleotides outside the gene matches: 2. The CDR3 spans 16 residues. CDR1 is SGDLS and CDR2 is YYNGEE in the germline V gene. CDR3 sequence (DNA): TGTGCCAGCAGCGGAACTAGCGGGAGCTCCTACAATGAGCAGTTCTTC. The encoded protein is CASSGTSGSSYNEQFF.

The table lists this clonotype with many counts. The chain employs TRBV27 and TRBJ2-7; weak D call: TRBD1 (8 bases). This CDR3 spans 15 amino acids. Per germline, CDR1 MNHEY and CDR2 SMNVEV (reference sequence). Trimming removed 6 bases from V and 0 bases from J, with 15 bases in between. DNA of the CDR3: TGTGCCAGCAGACTCAACAGGGGGGGCTCCTACGAGCAGTACTTC. Protein product: CASRLNRGGSYEQYF.

This clonotype was counted between two and nine times. The chain is built from TRBV28 and TRBJ2-6; TRBD1 is a possible D gene (5 bases). V shed 7 bases and J shed 2 bases, with 12 bases lying between them. Per the germline V gene, CDR1 is MDHEN and CDR2 is SYDVKM. The CDR3 is made up of 15 amino acids. CDR3 nucleotides: TGTGCCAGCATCCCGGAACAGGCTGGGGCCAACGTCCTGACTTTC. Translation gives CASIPEQAGANVLTF.

This clonotype was observed many times. V is TRBV27 and J is TRBJ2-3; 9 bases are a match to TRBD2. CDR1 is MNHEY, CDR2 SMNVEV, per germline (reference sequence). The J segment lost 1 base and the V segment lost 2 bases, leaving 10 bases of the junction unmatched. The CDR3 is made up of 18 amino acids. CDR3 bases: TGTGCCAGCAGTTTAAGGGGTCCCGGGACTAGCCGCACAGATACGCAGTATTTT. It is translated as CASSLRGPGTSRTDTQYF.

This clonotype has at least ten counts. This chain links TRBV20-1 with TRBJ1-1, with TRBD1 matching over 9 bases. CDR1 and CDR2 from the germline V gene are DFQATT and SNEGSKA (reference sequence). V was clipped by 3 bases and J by 7 bases; unmatched bases: 15. This CDR3 has 16 amino acids. CDR3 sequence reads: CSARVSSGQGLGEAFF. For the CDR3, the DNA is TGCAGTGCTAGGGTCAGCTCGGGACAGGGCCTTGGTGAAGCTTTCTTT.

The V and J genes are TRBV7-2 and TRBJ2-5, with TRBD2 matching over 12 bases. The germline V gene encodes CDR1 SGHTA and CDR2 FQGNSA. J gave up 4 bases and V 5 bases, and 2 bases lay outside the gene matches. The CDR3 is 14 amino acids. The CDR3 DNA is TGTGCCAGCAGCCAACTAGCGGGAGGAGAGACCCAGTACTTC. This translates into CASSQLAGGETQYF.

The table lists this clonotype with many counts. The rearrangement joins TRBV3-1 to TRBJ2-6, with unresolved D. The CDR3 consists of 15 residues. The V and J ends lost 1 base and 1 base respectively, with 5 bases between them. Per the germline V gene, CDR1 is LGHDT and CDR2 is YNNKEL (reference sequence). The CDR3 DNA sequence: TGTGCCAGCAGCCAAGGCGCATCTGGGGCCAACGTCCTGACTTTC. Its protein is CASSQGASGANVLTF.